This T cell receptor (beta chain) was sequenced during a study of T-cell memory formation after mild COVID-19. This CDR3 contains 14 residues. V was clipped by 7 bases and J by 10 bases; unmatched bases: 9. The table lists this clonotype with a few counts. TCRdb fed the 5' RACE reads into MiXCR, producing one record per CDR3 protein. Here the sample spans some 210,000 distinct CDR3 sequences, more than 9% being singletons. Sequenced: PBMCs or a T cell subset sorted from them (not recorded which). This sequence was found in a young man who had mild COVID-19 (a few samples of this study predate the infection). Cell type and time point are not known. The V call is TRBV12-3 or TRBV12-4, the J call TRBJ1-6, with 8 bases that match TRBD1. DNA for the CDR3: TGTGCCAGCATTGACACAGGGGGAGGCTCACCCCTCCACTTT. Translating it yields CASIDTGGGSPLHF.